This TCR beta chain originates from a study of CD8+CD57+ T cells in acquired aplastic anemia. Overall study findings and caveats: Statistical testing detected no significant gap in CD8+ Simpson's diversity between patients and controls.

The template used for profiling TCR beta VDJ and CDR3 was genomic DNA. TCRdb called the reads again in MiXCR, with one record for every CDR3 protein. The data show approximately 250,000 distinct CDR3 sequences, approximately 79% seen once. This clonotype came up once. Its target is unknown. A read error may account for a junction end that differs from germline. Whoever was chosen for sequencing had shown CD8+CD57+ cell expansion by flow cytometry. The CDR3 covers 14 residues. The germline V gene encodes CDR1 SGHTA and CDR2 FQGTGA. The V gene is TRBV7-3, the J gene TRBJ2-5, with D hard to call. The sample was sorted CD4+, CD8+, or CD8+CD57+ T cells (not recorded which) from PBMCs. This sequence originates from a human donor with aplastic anemia. The chain's CDR3 is CATSLGSEQETDNF. The CDR3 nucleotides read TGTGCCACCAGCTTAGGCAGCGAGCAAGAGACCGATAACTTC.